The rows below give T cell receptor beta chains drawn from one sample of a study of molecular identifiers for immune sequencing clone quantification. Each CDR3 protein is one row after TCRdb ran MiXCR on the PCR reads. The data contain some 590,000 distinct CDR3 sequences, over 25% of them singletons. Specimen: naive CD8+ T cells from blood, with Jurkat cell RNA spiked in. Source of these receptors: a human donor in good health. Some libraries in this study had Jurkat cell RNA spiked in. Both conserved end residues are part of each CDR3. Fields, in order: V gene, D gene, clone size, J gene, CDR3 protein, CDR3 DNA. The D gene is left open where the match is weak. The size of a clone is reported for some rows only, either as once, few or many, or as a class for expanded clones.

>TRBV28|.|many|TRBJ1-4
CASSSVYDREKLFF
TGTGCCAGCAGCTCAGTCTATGACCGAGAAAAACTGTTTTTT
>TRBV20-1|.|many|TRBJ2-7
CSARDGGHEQYF
TGCAGTGCTAGAGATGGGGGCCACGAGCAGTACTTC
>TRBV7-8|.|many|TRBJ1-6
CASSQGTDLTTPLHF
TGTGCCAGCAGCCAAGGGACGGACTTGACAACACCCCTCCACTTT
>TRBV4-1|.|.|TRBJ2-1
CASSQDGGGSEQFF
TGCGCCAGCAGCCAAGATGGTGGCGGATCCGAGCAGTTCTTC
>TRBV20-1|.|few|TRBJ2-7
CSASKPGFTPYEQYF
TGCAGTGCTAGTAAACCGGGATTTACTCCCTACGAGCAGTACTTC
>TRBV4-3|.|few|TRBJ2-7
CASSQDRVGGYYEQYF
TGCGCCAGCAGCCAAGACAGAGTAGGGGGGTACTACGAGCAGTACTTC
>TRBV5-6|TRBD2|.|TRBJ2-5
CASSLRWTSGGAQETQYF
TGTGCCAGCAGCTTAAGGTGGACTAGCGGGGGGGCCCAAGAGACCCAGTACTTC
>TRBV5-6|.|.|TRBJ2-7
CASSPRRTGSSYEQYF
TGTGCCAGCAGCCCGAGGAGGACGGGGAGCTCCTACGAGCAGTACTTC
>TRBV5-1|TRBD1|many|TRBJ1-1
CASSRTGGTEAFF
TGCGCCAGCAGCCGAACAGGGGGAACTGAAGCTTTCTTT
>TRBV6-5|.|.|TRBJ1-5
CASSDSPFNNQPQHF
TGTGCCAGCAGTGACAGCCCGTTTAACAATCAGCCCCAGCATTTT
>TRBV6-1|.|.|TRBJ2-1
CASSEVRENSYNEQFF
TGTGCCAGCAGTGAAGTAAGGGAGAACTCCTACAATGAGCAGTTCTTC
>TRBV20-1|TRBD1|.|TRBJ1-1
CSARGFGTDMNTEAFF
TGCAGTGCTAGAGGTTTCGGGACAGATATGAACACTGAAGCTTTCTTT
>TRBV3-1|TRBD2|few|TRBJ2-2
CASSQDLAGATNTGELFF
TGTGCCAGCAGCCAAGATCTAGCGGGAGCCACGAACACCGGGGAGCTGTTTTTT
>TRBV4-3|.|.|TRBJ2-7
CASSQDFNSAYEQYF
TGCGCCAGCAGCCAAGATTTTAACTCAGCCTACGAGCAGTACTTC
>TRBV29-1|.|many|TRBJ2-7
CSVEYYGGEQYF
TGCAGCGTAGAATACTATGGGGGCGAGCAGTACTTC
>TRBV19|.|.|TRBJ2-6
CASKQASSGAYVLTF
TGTGCCAGTAAGCAGGCTAGCTCTGGGGCCTACGTCCTGACTTTC
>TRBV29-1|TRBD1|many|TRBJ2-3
CSVGTGIADTQYF
TGCAGCGTTGGGACAGGGATAGCAGATACGCAGTATTTT
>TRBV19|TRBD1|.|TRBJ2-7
CASSNRDRAPYEQYF
TGTGCCAGTAGTAACCGGGACAGGGCCCCCTACGAGCAGTACTTC
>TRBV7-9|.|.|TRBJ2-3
CASSLVDLSTDTQYF
TGTGCCAGCAGCTTAGTAGACCTTAGCACAGATACGCAGTATTTT
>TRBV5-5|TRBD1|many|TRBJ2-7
CASSFLTGGYEQYF
TGTGCCAGCAGCTTCTTGACAGGGGGCTACGAGCAGTACTTC
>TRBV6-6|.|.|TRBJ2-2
CASEFSPGTSAGELFF
TGTGCCAGCGAATTCTCCCCCGGGACCTCGGCCGGGGAGCTGTTTTTT
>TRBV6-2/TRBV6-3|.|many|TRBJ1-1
CASSYWENTEAFF
TGTGCCAGCAGTTACTGGGAGAACACTGAAGCTTTCTTT
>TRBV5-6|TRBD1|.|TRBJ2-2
CASSFHRGLRIGELFF
TGTGCCAGCAGCTTTCACAGGGGGCTTAGGATCGGGGAGCTGTTTTTT
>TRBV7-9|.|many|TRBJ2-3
CASSGSWSTDTQYF
TGTGCCAGCAGCGGTAGTTGGTCAACAGATACGCAGTATTTT
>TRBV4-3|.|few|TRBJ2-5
CASSQSRDFSTQETQYF
TGCGCCAGCAGCCAATCGAGGGACTTTTCAACTCAAGAGACCCAGTACTTC
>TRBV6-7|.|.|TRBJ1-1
CASSGASANTEAFF
TGTGCCAGCAGTGGGGCGAGTGCGAACACTGAAGCTTTCTTT
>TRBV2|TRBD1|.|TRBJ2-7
CASSAFPTGPEQYF
TGTGCCAGCAGTGCATTTCCGACAGGGCCCGAGCAGTACTTC
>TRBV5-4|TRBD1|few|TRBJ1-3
CASSLGRTGYLDTIYF
TGTGCCAGCAGCTTGGGAAGGACAGGGTATTTGGACACCATATATTTT
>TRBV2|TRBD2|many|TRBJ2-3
CASNGLAESTDTQYF
TGTGCCAGCAACGGACTAGCGGAAAGCACAGATACGCAGTATTTT
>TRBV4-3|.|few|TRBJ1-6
CASSQDLQGRNNSPLHF
TGCGCCAGCAGCCAAGACCTACAGGGAAGAAATAATTCACCCCTCCACTTT
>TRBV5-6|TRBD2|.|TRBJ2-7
CASSLLAASSYEHYF
TGTGCCAGCAGCTTGCTAGCGGCCAGCTCCTACGAGCACTACTTC
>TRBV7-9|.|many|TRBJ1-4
CASSFGGRLNEKLFF
TGTGCCAGCAGCTTTGGTGGCAGACTTAATGAAAAACTGTTTTTT
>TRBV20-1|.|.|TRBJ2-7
CSARDLGRPTVSSYEQYF
TGCAGTGCTAGAGATCTGGGCAGGCCTACGGTAAGCTCCTACGAGCAGTACTTC
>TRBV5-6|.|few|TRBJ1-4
CASSLASEGANEKLFF
TGTGCCAGCAGCTTGGCCTCGGAGGGCGCTAATGAAAAACTGTTTTTT
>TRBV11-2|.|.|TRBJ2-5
CASSRLEYQETQYF
TGTGCCAGCAGCCGCTTGGAGTACCAAGAGACCCAGTACTTC
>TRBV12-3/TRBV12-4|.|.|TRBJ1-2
CASSAGGGVYGYSF
TGTGCCAGCAGCGCCGGGGGGGGCGTGTATGGCTACTCCTTC
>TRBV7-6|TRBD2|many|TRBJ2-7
CASSLALAGAYEQYF
TGTGCCAGCAGCTTAGCCCTAGCGGGGGCCTACGAGCAGTACTTC
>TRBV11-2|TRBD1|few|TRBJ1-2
CASSLVGGSNYGYTF
TGTGCCAGCAGCTTAGTAGGGGGCTCTAACTATGGCTACACCTTC
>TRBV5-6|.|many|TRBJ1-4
CASSLRTTNEKLFF
TGTGCCAGCAGCTTGCGCACAACTAATGAAAAACTGTTTTTT
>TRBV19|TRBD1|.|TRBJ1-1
CATQGGPEAFF
TGTGCCACACAGGGGGGCCCCGAAGCTTTCTTT
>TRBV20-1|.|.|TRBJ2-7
CSARDRDSAGYEQYF
TGCAGTGCTAGAGATCGGGATAGCGCGGGGTACGAGCAGTACTTC